Listed below are T cell receptor beta chains from one sample, sequenced in a study of OX40 agonist ivuxolimab in advanced cancers. Sequencing used immunoSEQ multiplex PCR; TCRdb keeps in-frame clones, though not all of them. The data contain about 70,000 clones, about 81% of them singletons. Sample: CD4+ or CD8+ T cells sorted from blood, taken in a trial of the OX40 agonist ivuxolimab. Every receptor here comes from an adult with an advanced solid tumor such as melanoma, head and neck, liver or kidney cancer. CDR3s include the opening cysteine and the closing phenylalanine or tryptophan. Each record gives: D gene, clone size, J gene, V gene, CDR3 protein, CDR3 DNA. A D gene is named only where the DNA matches it firmly. Clone size is shown for a subset of rows, as once, few, many or a class of expanded clone.

>-|-|TRBJ1-5|TRBV18
CASSPGAGYNQPQHF
TGTGCCAGCTCACCAGGGGCCGGATACAATCAGCCCCAGCATTTT
>-|-|TRBJ2-5|TRBV7-2
CASSLEATRETQYF
TGTGCCAGCAGCTTAGAAGCGACGAGGGAGACCCAGTACTTC
>-|-|TRBJ2-7|TRBV27
CASRDPMGGREQYF
TGTGCCAGCAGGGACCCGATGGGCGGCCGTGAGCAGTACTTC
>TRBD1|-|TRBJ1-3|TRBV15
CATRMGQGIGNTIYF
TGTGCCACCAGGATGGGACAGGGAATAGGAAACACCATATATTTT
>TRBD2|-|TRBJ2-1|TRBV6-5
CASSSIAGGSYNEQFF
TGTGCCAGCAGTTCGATAGCGGGAGGCTCCTACAATGAGCAGTTCTTC
>TRBD2|-|TRBJ2-3|TRBV7-3
CASSLAGGIDTQYF
TGTGCCAGCAGCTTAGCGGGAGGCATCGATACGCAGTATTTT
>TRBD2|-|TRBJ2-3|TRBV11-1
CASSLLAGGADTQYF
TGTGCCAGCAGCTTACTAGCGGGGGGGGCAGATACGCAGTATTTT
>-|-|TRBJ1-2|TRBV29-1
CSVVVPGTYGYTF
TGCAGCGTTGTTGTCCCAGGGACCTATGGCTACACCTTC
>TRBD1|few|TRBJ1-1|TRBV5-6
CASSFKAGGAYTEAFF
TGTGCCAGCAGCTTTAAAGCAGGGGGCGCGTACACTGAAGCTTTCTTT
>-|-|TRBJ2-7|TRBV6-6
CASSYGGGSYEQYF
TGTGCCAGCAGTTACGGAGGGGGTTCCTACGAGCAGTACTTC
>-|-|TRBJ2-7|TRBV29-1
CSVARDPNPEQYF
TGCAGCGTTGCCCGGGATCCGAACCCCGAGCAGTACTTC
>-|few|TRBJ1-5|TRBV7-8
CASSRYGWDQPQHF
TGTGCCAGCAGCCGCTACGGTTGGGATCAGCCCCAGCATTTT
>TRBD1|-|TRBJ1-1|TRBV6-5
CASTGTGIFTEAFF
TGTGCCAGCACCGGGACAGGGATATTCACTGAAGCTTTCTTT
>-|-|TRBJ1-1|TRBV28
CASSRVTAFF
TGTGCCAGCAGTAGGGTTACAGCTTTCTTT
>TRBD1|-|TRBJ1-1|TRBV5-1
CASRDRVQGYTEAFF
TGCGCCAGCAGAGACAGGGTGCAAGGGTACACTGAAGCTTTCTTT
>-|-|TRBJ1-5|TRBV6-1
CASSEGTGRVYSNQPQHF
TGTGCCAGCAGTGAAGGCACAGGGCGAGTTTATAGCAATCAGCCCCAGCATTTT
>-|-|TRBJ2-3|TRBV10-3
CAISDMRGSTDTQYF
TGTGCCATCAGTGATATGCGGGGTAGCACAGATACGCAGTATTTT
>-|once|TRBJ2-7|TRBV6-4
CASARDGGLEQYF
TGTGCCAGCGCCCGGGACGGGGGTCTCGAGCAGTACTTC
>-|few|TRBJ1-3|TRBV6-6
CASSPTRETIYF
TGTGCCAGCAGTCCCACCCGGGAGACCATATATTTT
>-|-|TRBJ2-2|TRBV4-3
CASSQDRFSGPGELFF
TGCGCCAGCAGCCAAGATCGGTTCAGCGGACCAGGGGAGCTGTTTTTT
>TRBD1|-|TRBJ1-1|TRBV2
CARRDRATEAFF
TGTGCCAGAAGAGACAGGGCCACTGAAGCTTTCTTT
>TRBD1|-|TRBJ2-2|TRBV9
CASSVLGQGSTGELFF
TGTGCCAGCAGCGTGTTAGGACAGGGGAGCACCGGGGAGCTGTTTTTT
>-|-|TRBJ2-2|TRBV19
CASSTLYTGELFF
TGTGCCAGTAGTACCTTATACACCGGGGAGCTGTTTTTT
>TRBD1|-|TRBJ1-1|TRBV5-4
CASSTQGAPWAFF
TGTGCCAGCAGCACGCAGGGGGCCCCCTGGGCTTTCTTT
>TRBD2|-|TRBJ2-3|TRBV11-2
CASSLLAGGTDTQYF
TGTGCCAGCAGCCTCCTAGCGGGAGGTACAGATACGCAGTATTTT
>TRBD2|once|TRBJ2-1|TRBV9
CASSVFSGRGSYNEQFF
TGTGCCAGCAGCGTATTTAGCGGGAGAGGATCCTACAATGAGCAGTTCTTC
>-|-|TRBJ2-5|TRBV4-3
CASSQESSGQETQYF
TGCGCCAGCAGCCAAGAATCCAGCGGACAAGAGACCCAGTACTTC
>-|-|TRBJ2-2|TRBV7-9
CASSLGVGRSTGELFF
TGTGCCAGCAGCTTAGGGGTGGGGAGATCCACCGGGGAGCTGTTTTTT
>-|-|TRBJ1-2|TRBV2
CASKREYGYTF
TGTGCCAGCAAAAGGGAGTATGGCTACACCTTC
>-|-|TRBJ2-3|TRBV6-5
CASSYKGDTQYF
TGTGCCAGCAGTTATAAAGGAGATACGCAGTATTTT
>TRBD1|-|TRBJ2-2|TRBV18
CASSGQGNTGELFF
TGTGCCAGCTCAGGACAGGGGAACACCGGGGAGCTGTTTTTT
>-|-|TRBJ2-3|TRBV5-1
CASSLQSTDTQYF
TGCGCCAGCAGCTTGCAAAGCACAGATACGCAGTATTTT
>TRBD2|-|TRBJ2-7|TRBV28
CASSQTFFSGRTYEQYF
TGTGCCAGCAGTCAAACCTTTTTTAGCGGGAGGACCTACGAGCAGTACTTC
>-|few|TRBJ1-2|TRBV20-1
CSAALRYGYTF
TGCAGTGCTGCCCTCCGATATGGCTACACCTTC
>-|-|TRBJ2-7|TRBV7-9
CASSFGQDSYEQYF
TGTGCCAGCAGCTTTGGGCAGGACTCCTACGAGCAGTACTTC
>TRBD1|-|TRBJ1-5|TRBV6-6
CASSPGQYSNQPQHF
TGTGCCAGCAGTCCGGGACAGTATAGCAATCAGCCCCAGCATTTT